Shown below are 27 T cell receptor beta chains from a single sample sequenced in a study of CD8 T cells in ankylosing spondylitis. TCRdb analysed the 5' RACE reads with MiXCR anew, one entry per CDR3 protein. The table records tens of thousands of distinct CDR3 sequences, about 6% of them present only once. Sequencing was carried out using blood, either unsorted or a sorted T cell fraction (not recorded which). These receptors were obtained from a male donor with ankylosing spondylitis or in good health (not recorded which).

This clonotype was detected many times. This sequence joins TRBV7-2 and TRBJ2-1; 10 nucleotides agree with TRBD2. V shed 0 bases, J shed 9 bases, and the junction held 14 bases outside the gene matches. The germline gives CDR1 SGHTA, CDR2 FQGNSA. The CDR3 has 18 amino acids. DNA for the CDR3: TGTGCCAGCAGCTTAGCGATCCGGGCTAGCGGGAGAGTTATTGAGCAGTTCTTC. Amino acids: CASSLAIRASGRVIEQFF.

This clonotype was recorded at least ten times. The chain carries TRBV12-3 or TRBV12-4 and TRBJ2-5; TRBD2 is a possible D gene (5 bases). The CDR3 loop spans 13 amino acids. Deletions cut 5 bases from V and 1 base from J, with 8 bases between. The CDR3 coding sequence is TGTGCCAGCAGTCCCCGGGGCCAAGAGACCCAGTACTTC. Its translation: CASSPRGQETQYF.

This clonotype has ten or more counts. The chain has TRBV5-1 and TRBJ2-7; D perhaps matches TRBD1 (5 bases). Germline V CDR1 and CDR2: SGHRS, YFSETQ. CDR3 size: 12 residues. V dropped 2 bases and J dropped 5 bases, with 8 bases sitting between them. The CDR3: CASSLTGHEQYF. As DNA, the CDR3 is TGCGCCAGCAGCTTAACAGGACACGAGCAGTACTTC.

Many counts were recorded for this clonotype. J is TRBJ2-2 and V is TRBV18; D might be TRBD2 (5 bases). The CDR3 is made up of 15 amino acids. The V gene's germline CDR1 is KGHSH and CDR2 LQKENI. V shed 3 bases and J shed 1 base, with 9 bases lying between them. CDR3 DNA sequence: TGTGCCAGCTCACCGTCAGCGGTGAACACCGGGGAGCTGTTTTTT. It yields the protein CASSPSAVNTGELFF.

This clonotype was detected ten times or more. The rearrangement joins TRBV7-9 to TRBJ1-6; TRBD1 is a possible D gene (5 bases). This CDR3 region has 13 residues. V lost 4 bases and J lost 10, with 11 bases in between. Germline V gives CDR1 SEHNR, CDR2 FQNEAQ (reference sequence). The chain's CDR3 is CASSSGGESPLHF. For the CDR3, the DNA is TGTGCCAGCAGCTCGGGGGGGGAATCACCCCTCCACTTT. Filled out from reference TRBV7-9 and TRBJ1-6, the complete variable domain reads DTGVSQNPRHKITKRGQNVTFRCDPISEHNRLYWYRQTLGQGPEFLTYFQNEAQLEKSRLLSDRFSAERPKGSFSTLEIQRTEQGDSAMYLCASSSGGESPLHFGNGTRLTVT.

Notes on this clonotype: This sequence may be a read error, since a much larger clone differs from it by one base. The DNA for the CDR3 is TGTGCCACCAGCTTAGTGGGGGGCGGGTATAATTCACCCCTCCACTTT. Encoded protein: CATSLVGGGYNSPLHF. V gene TRBV7-2 combines with J gene TRBJ1-6; tentatively, D is TRBD1 (6 bases). The CDR3 sequence is 16 residues long. Germline V CDR1 and CDR2: SGHTA, FQGNSA.

This clonotype was seen repeatedly, ten times or more. V gene TRBV5-1 combines with J gene TRBJ2-7; D remains unclear. Trimming cost V 1 base and J 2 bases, with 10 bases left between them. The germline gives CDR1 SGHRS, CDR2 YFSETQ. This CDR3 is 14 amino acids long. The CDR3 sequence is CASSLLPETYEQYF. CDR3 DNA: TGCGCCAGCAGCTTGTTACCGGAAACCTACGAGCAGTACTTC.

In this sample, this clonotype turned up once. Possible read error: a much larger clone is one base away. This chain uses TRBV20-1 with TRBJ2-5; 7 nucleotides match TRBD2. Germline values: CDR1 DFQATT, CDR2 SNEGSKA (reference sequence). CDR3 length: 14 amino acids. In DNA form, the CDR3 reads TGCAGTGCTAGAGAGAGGGAGGGCCACGAGACCCACTACTTC. This gives the protein CSAREREGHETHYF.

This clonotype appeared many times. The chain employs TRBV18 and TRBJ1-1; TRBD1 matches at 12 bases. CDR3 length equals 20 residues. The germline V gene encodes CDR1 KGHSH and CDR2 LQKENI. V trimming: 3 bases; J trimming: 0 bases; junction bases outside the gene matches: 14. DNA for the CDR3: TGTGCCAGCTCACCTGCCCGCAGACCGGGACAGGGGGCCATGAACACTGAAGCTTTCTTT. The encoded protein is CASSPARRPGQGAMNTEAFF.

This clonotype appeared once. A read error may explain this, as a much larger clone is one base away. The chain joins TRBV7-9 to TRBJ2-7; 10 nucleotides match TRBD2. The CDR3 is made up of 16 amino acids. Germline CDR1 SEHNR, CDR2 FQNEAQ (reference sequence). CDR3 in amino acids: CVSSAPGSGGDYEQYF. The CDR3 coding sequence is TGTGTCAGCAGCGCGCCTGGGAGCGGGGGGGATTACGAGCAGTACTTC.

This clonotype was seen ten or more times. This rearrangement joins TRBV5-1 to TRBJ1-2; D is possibly TRBD1 (5 bases). The CDR3 covers 12 residues. V was shortened by 2 bases and J by 6 bases, with 8 bases between the two germline ends. CDR1 is SGHRS and CDR2 is YFSETQ in the germline V gene. The CDR3 DNA reads TGCGCCAGCAGCTTTCTGGGGGATGGCTACACCTTC. Amino acids: CASSFLGDGYTF. Based on the CDR3 plus reference TRBV5-1 and TRBJ1-2, the full variable domain is KAGVTQTPRYLIKTRGQQVTLSCSPISGHRSVSWYQQTPGQGLQFLFEYFSETQRNKGNFPGRFSGRQFSNSRSEMNVSTLELGDSALYLCASSFLGDGYTFGSGTRLTVV.

This clonotype was recorded a few times. The V and J genes are TRBV7-9 and TRBJ2-7; the D gene could be TRBD1 or TRBD2 (5 bases each). Trimming left V 5 bases short and J 6 bases short, with 11 bases between. This CDR3 is 12 amino acids long. The V gene's germline CDR1 is SEHNR and CDR2 FQNEAQ (reference sequence). The CDR3 here is CASSPRGAEQYF. CDR3 DNA sequence: TGTGCCAGCAGCCCGCGAGGGGCCGAGCAGTACTTC.

This clonotype was recorded at least ten times. The chain employs TRBV27 and TRBJ2-4, with 8 bases identical to TRBD1. Germline CDR1 MNHEY, CDR2 SMNVEV (reference sequence). V shed 5 bases and J 6 bases; nucleotides not matched to a gene: 9. CDR3 length: 15 residues. CDR3 sequence: CASSTLDRAGNIQYF. The CDR3 nucleotides read TGTGCCAGCAGTACTCTGGACAGGGCGGGAAACATTCAGTACTTC.

This clonotype showed up many times. The chain couples TRBV7-3 to TRBJ2-2; 7 nucleotides agree with TRBD1. CDR3 length: 15 amino acids. The junction had 2 bases not matched to a gene; V was cut back by 0 bases and J by 4 bases. Germline assignment: CDR1 SGHTA and CDR2 FQGTGA. The CDR3 DNA is TGTGCCAGCAGCTTAACGGGACAGACCACCGGGGAGCTGTTTTTT. The encoded protein is CASSLTGQTTGELFF.

This clonotype was found many times. The chain carries TRBV19 and TRBJ2-1; 14 bases map to TRBD2. V was pared by 8 bases and J by 7 bases, with 7 bases of the junction left unmatched. Germline V gene data show CDR1 as LNHDA and CDR2 as SQIVND (reference sequence). The CDR3 is made up of 15 amino acids. CDR3 in amino acids: CASGNGLAGGNEQFF. The CDR3 nucleotides read TGTGCCAGTGGGAACGGACTAGCGGGAGGAAATGAGCAGTTCTTC.

This clonotype was seen many times. The chain joins TRBV2 to TRBJ2-1, with 13 positions matching TRBD2. Trimming removed 8 bases from V and 5 bases from J; junction bases left unmatched: 9. The CDR3 length is 16 residues. Germline V gene lookup returns CDR1 SNHLY and CDR2 FYNNEI. The CDR3 DNA reads TGTGCCAGCCCGCGGACTAGCGGGGGATCTAACAATGAGCAGTTCTTC. Protein sequence: CASPRTSGGSNNEQFF.

This clonotype was counted many times. The chain uses TRBV5-8 and TRBJ1-1; 8 nucleotides match TRBD1. The CDR3 contains 15 residues. Germline V gene lookup returns CDR1 SGHTS and CDR2 YDEGEE. The J segment lost 1 base and the V segment lost 2 bases, leaving 4 bases of the junction unmatched. The CDR3 region is CASSFRQGTNTEAFF. DNA of the CDR3: TGTGCCAGCAGCTTTCGACAGGGGACGAACACTGAAGCTTTCTTT.

This clonotype was seen many times. This chain links TRBV7-8 with TRBJ1-6; D is unresolved. In germline, CDR1 is SGHVS, CDR2 FQNEAQ. The CDR3 is 14 residues long. Trimming removed 1 base at V and 11 bases at J, with 12 bases between. The CDR3, as DNA: TGTGCCAGCAGCTTAGACGGAGGGATGACACCCCTCCACTTT. Translation gives CASSLDGGMTPLHF.

At least ten counts were recorded for this clonotype. This chain connects TRBV28 to TRBJ2-4; perhaps TRBD1 as D (5 bases). The CDR3 loop spans 13 amino acids. Germline CDR1 reads MDHEN; CDR2 reads SYDVKM. Trimming cost V 6 bases and J 7 bases, with 13 bases left between them. DNA of the CDR3: TGTGCCAGCAGCCGGACAATGGGGAACATTCAGTACTTC. This translates into CASSRTMGNIQYF.

This clonotype was detected ten times or more. This chain connects TRBV10-3 to TRBJ1-2; D unclear. V dropped 9 bases and J dropped 4 bases, with 21 bases sitting between them. The CDR3 consists of 15 residues. CDR1 ENHRY and CDR2 SYGVKD come from the germline V gene. CDR3 region: CAILVEGRSPYGYTF. The CDR3 nucleotides are TGTGCCATTCTAGTGGAGGGCCGGAGTCCCTATGGCTACACCTTC.

The chain carries TRBV7-1 and TRBJ1-5; TRBD1 matches 10 bases. TRBV7-1 is an ORF for which the function is uncertain. With 3 bases clipped from V and 6 bases from J, the junction kept 14 bases outside the gene matches. This CDR3 has 18 amino acids. This chain's CDR3 is CASSSRTGGLPSGQPQHF. Written as DNA, the CDR3 is TGTGCCAGCAGCTCCAGGACAGGGGGGTTACCTTCCGGTCAGCCCCAGCATTTT.

This clonotype was seen repeatedly, ten times or more. V gene TRBV7-6 combines with J gene TRBJ1-1; possible D gene TRBD1, 6 bases. Trimming removed 4 bases at V and 8 bases at J, with 11 bases between. In germline, CDR1 is SGHVS, CDR2 FNYEAQ. This CDR3 comprises 12 residues. CDR3 sequence (DNA): TGTGCCAGCAGCTCCGACAGGTTCGAAGCTTTCTTT. This codes for CASSSDRFEAFF.

This clonotype occurred many times. The chain has TRBV21-1 and TRBJ2-1; the table's D gene call, TRBD2, was not cross checked with the DNA. TRBV21-1 has pseudogene status. This CDR3 has 13 amino acids. CDR3 protein: CARPTSATGEQFF. In nucleotides, the CDR3 is TGTGCCAGACCGACTAGCGCGACGGGGGAGCAGTTCTTC.

This clonotype was counted ten times or more. This chain joins TRBV20-1 and TRBJ2-2; TRBD1 agrees at 7 bases. V shed 0 bases, J shed 4 bases, and the junction held 8 bases outside the gene matches. This CDR3 has 16 amino acids. Germline loops: CDR1 DFQATT, CDR2 SNEGSKA (reference sequence). CDR3 DNA sequence: TGCAGTGCTAGAGATCCGACAGGGACGGGCACCGGGGAGCTGTTTTTT. This encodes CSARDPTGTGTGELFF.

This clonotype appeared many times. The chain couples TRBV5-1 to TRBJ2-6; D is undetermined. Trimming cost V 0 bases and J 0 bases, with 4 bases left between them. This CDR3 region has 15 residues. Per germline, CDR1 SGHRS and CDR2 YFSETQ. The CDR3 loop reads CASSLVLSGANVLTF. CDR3 in DNA: TGCGCCAGCAGCTTGGTTCTCTCTGGGGCCAACGTCCTGACTTTC.

Regarding this clonotype: Possible read error: a much larger clone is one base away. V gene TRBV6-5 combines with J gene TRBJ2-3; D ambiguous. CDR1 and CDR2 (germline): MNHEY, SVGAGI. The CDR3 covers 12 residues. V was cut by 6 bases and J by 2 bases, with 6 bases left in between. This CDR3 is CASSWDTDTQYF. Here the CDR3 DNA reads TGTGCCAGCAGCTGGGACACAGATACGCAGTATTTT.

In its sample, this clonotype was seen many times. V gene TRBV7-2 combines with J gene TRBJ1-1; D perhaps matches TRBD1 (5 bases). The CDR3 is made up of 16 amino acids. V was pared by 1 base and J by 5 bases, with 17 bases between. Germline V gene lookup returns CDR1 SGHTA and CDR2 FQGNSA. The CDR3 nucleotides are TGTGCCAGCAGCTTAGAAGGCTTGGGGGTGGGAACTGAAGCTTTCTTT. Its translation: CASSLEGLGVGTEAFF.